This T cell receptor beta chain is drawn from a study of Graves' ophthalmopathy and Graves' hyperthyroidism. The authors amplified TCR beta CDR3 regions from RNA transcripts. The first-round RT-PCR employed HTBI primers together with the Qiagen OneStep RT-PCR kit. A multiplex PCR was then performed as the second round. TCRdb re-derived calls from the multiplex PCR reads in MiXCR, one entry per CDR3 protein. The profile shows 400,000 to 450,000 distinct CDR3 sequences, 20% to 25% of them singletons. This clonotype was detected many times. Its antigen is still unknown. Study-wide results and caveats: Among expanded thyroid clonotypes above 0.001 frequency, most also occurred in blood.

J was trimmed by 7 bases and V by 7 bases; bases with no gene match: 8. CDR1 and CDR2 from the germline V gene are MDHEN and SYDVKM. The CDR3 extends over 14 amino acids. This TCR was recovered from a woman under 30 with stable Graves' hyperthyroidism. Sequenced material: peripheral blood. This chain connects TRBV28 to TRBJ2-7, with 12 nucleotides matching TRBD1. The CDR3 reads CASTPGTGGLEQYF. The CDR3 region has the DNA TGTGCCAGCACGCCCGGGACAGGGGGCTTAGAGCAGTACTTC.